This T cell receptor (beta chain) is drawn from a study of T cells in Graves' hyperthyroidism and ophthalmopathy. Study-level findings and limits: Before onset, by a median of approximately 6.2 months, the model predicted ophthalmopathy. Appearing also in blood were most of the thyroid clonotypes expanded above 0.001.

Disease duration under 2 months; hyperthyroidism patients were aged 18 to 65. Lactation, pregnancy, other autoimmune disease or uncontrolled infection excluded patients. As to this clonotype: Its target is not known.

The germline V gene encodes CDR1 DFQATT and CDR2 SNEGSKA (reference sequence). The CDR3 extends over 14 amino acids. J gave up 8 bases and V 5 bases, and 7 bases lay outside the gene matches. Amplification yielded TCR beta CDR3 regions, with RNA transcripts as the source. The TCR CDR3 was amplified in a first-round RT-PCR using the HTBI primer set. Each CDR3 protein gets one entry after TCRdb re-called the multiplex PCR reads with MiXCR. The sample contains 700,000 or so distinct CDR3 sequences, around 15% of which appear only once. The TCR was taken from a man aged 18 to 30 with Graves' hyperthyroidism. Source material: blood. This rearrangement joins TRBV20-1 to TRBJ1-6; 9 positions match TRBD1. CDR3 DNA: TGCAGTGCTGGCCGGACAGGGGTATATTCACCCCTCCACTTT. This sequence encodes CSAGRTGVYSPLHF.